The 3 T cell receptor beta chains in this list originate from one sample, sequenced in a study of CD8+CD57+ T cells in acquired aplastic anemia. The template used for profiling TCR beta VDJ and CDR3 was genomic DNA. TCRdb re-called the reads through MiXCR, storing one row per CDR3 protein. The sample holds approximately 81,000 distinct CDR3 sequences, 40% to 55% seen once. Sequenced material: sorted CD4+, CD8+, or CD8+CD57+ T cells (not recorded which) from PBMCs. The receptors shown here come from a human donor in good health, serving as a control.

A few counts support this clonotype. The CDR3 spells CASSSRDEKLFF. For the CDR3, the DNA is TGTGCCAGTAGTTCCAGGGATGAAAAACTGTTTTTT. The genes are TRBV19 and TRBJ1-4; a weak D match, TRBD1 (5 bases). Germline V gene lookup returns CDR1 LNHDA and CDR2 SQIVND (reference sequence). Trimming took 5 bases from V and 6 from J, leaving 7 bases between them. CDR3 length equals 12 residues. Full variable domain (missing parts from reference TRBV19 and TRBJ1-4): DGGITQSPKYLFRKEGQNVTLSCEQNLNHDAMYWYRQDPGQGLRLIYYSQIVNDFQKGDIAEGYSVSREKKESFPLTVTSAQKNPTAFYLCASSSRDEKLFFGSGTQLSVL.

At least ten counts were recorded for this clonotype. The chain carries TRBV6-1 and TRBJ2-5, with 8 bases that match TRBD1. This CDR3 has 13 amino acids. In germline, CDR1 is MNHNS, CDR2 SASEGT. The V gene end was trimmed by 6 bases and the J gene end by 4 bases; junction bases not matched to a gene: 4. The CDR3 reads CASSSTGAETQYF. In DNA, the CDR3 is TGTGCCAGCAGCTCGACAGGGGCAGAGACCCAGTACTTC.

The rearrangement joins TRBV10-3 to TRBJ1-5, with 8 bases that match TRBD1. The CDR3 is made up of 13 amino acids. The ends lost 6 bases at V and 4 bases at J; junction bases unmatched: 2. CDR1 is ENHRY, CDR2 SYGVKD, per germline. This CDR3 reads CAIRDRENQPQHF. The DNA for the CDR3 is TGTGCCATCAGGGACAGGGAGAATCAGCCCCAGCATTTT.